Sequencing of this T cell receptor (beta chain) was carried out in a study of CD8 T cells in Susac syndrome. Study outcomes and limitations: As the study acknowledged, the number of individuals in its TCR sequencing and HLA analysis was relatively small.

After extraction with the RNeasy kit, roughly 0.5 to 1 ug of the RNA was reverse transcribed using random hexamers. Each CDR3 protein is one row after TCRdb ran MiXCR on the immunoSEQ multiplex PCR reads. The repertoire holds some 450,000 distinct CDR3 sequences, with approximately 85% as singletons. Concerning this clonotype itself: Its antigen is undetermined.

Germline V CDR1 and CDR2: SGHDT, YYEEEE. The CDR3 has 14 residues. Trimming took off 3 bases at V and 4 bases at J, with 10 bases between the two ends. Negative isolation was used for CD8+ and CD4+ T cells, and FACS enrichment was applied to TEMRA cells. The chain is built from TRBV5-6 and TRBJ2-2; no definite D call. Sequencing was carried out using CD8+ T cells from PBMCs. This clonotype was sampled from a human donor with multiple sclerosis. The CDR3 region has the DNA TGTGCCAGCAGCTCCCCCCCCAGCACCGGGGAGCTGTTTTTT. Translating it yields CASSSPPSTGELFF.